These 23 T cell receptor beta chains were all obtained from the same sample, sequenced in a study of control samples from healthy donors and cancer patients. TCRdb's copy holds only in-frame clones and misses some; the assay was immunoSEQ multiplex PCR. The repertoire consists of some 130,000 clones, with around nine tenths occurring once and the leading ten covering around 5.1%. The sample was blood. All receptors derive from a young man in good health.

This clone was seen more than once but under ten times. This chain uses TRBV18 with TRBJ1-6; 7 nucleotides agree with TRBD1. Germline assignment: CDR1 KGHSH and CDR2 LQKENI. Trimming removed 1 base from V and 7 bases from J; junction bases left unmatched: 4. The CDR3 runs 15 residues. CDR3 sequence reads: CASSPRQGRNSPLHF. As DNA, the CDR3 is TGTGCCAGCTCACCACGACAGGGAAGGAATTCACCCCTCCACTTT. Supplemented by reference TRBV18 and TRBJ1-6, the full variable domain reads NAGVMQNPRHLVRRRGQEARLRCSPMKGHSHVYWYRQLPEEGLKFMVYLQKENIIDESGMPKERFSAEFPKEGPSILRIQQVVRGDSAAYFCASSPRQGRNSPLHFGNGTRLTVT.

This sequence joins TRBV11-2 and TRBJ2-1; no reliable D call. The V and J ends lost 0 bases and 8 bases respectively, with 8 bases between them. Germline loops: CDR1 SGHAT, CDR2 FQNNGV. The CDR3 runs to 13 residues. CDR3 amino acids: CASSLELVDEQFF. The CDR3 region has the DNA TGTGCCAGCAGCTTAGAACTCGTGGATGAGCAGTTCTTC.

V usage is TRBV5-1 and J usage is TRBJ1-4; D unclear. The CDR3 consists of 17 residues. The germline V gene has CDR1 SGHRS and CDR2 YFSETQ. Trimming stripped 4 bases from V and 8 bases from J, with 24 bases between. The CDR3 region has the DNA TGCGCCAGCAGCGTGGGTGCGGCCGTTGCTGTACCCGAAAAACTGTTTTTT. It is translated as CASSVGAAVAVPEKLFF.

The chain combines TRBV6-6 with TRBJ2-7; D could derive from TRBD1 or TRBD2 (5 bases each). Trimming took off 5 bases at V and 4 bases at J, with 24 bases between the two ends. From germline, CDR1 is MNHNY and CDR2 SVGAGI (reference sequence). The CDR3 extends over 17 amino acids. The CDR3 region has the DNA TGTGCCAGCAGTCCCCTGGCGAGGGGATCTTTATTGTACGAGCAGTACTTC. This sequence encodes CASSPLARGSLLYEQYF.

V and J are TRBV5-1 and TRBJ2-3; 9 bases fit TRBD2. There are 16 residues in the CDR3. Germline V gene sequence: CDR1 SGHRS, CDR2 YFSETQ. J was trimmed by 4 bases and V by 4 bases; bases with no gene match: 10. The CDR3 is CASSRAGTSLADTQYF. The CDR3 region has the DNA TGCGCCAGCAGCCGGGCTGGGACTAGCTTGGCAGATACGCAGTATTTT.

The chain employs TRBV19 and TRBJ2-6; no reliable D call. This CDR3 has 19 amino acids. Trimming removed 3 bases from V and 2 bases from J, with 20 bases in between. CDR1 is LNHDA, CDR2 SQIVND, per germline (reference sequence). CDR3 nucleotide sequence: TGTGCCAGTAGTATTTCGGGCGCTAGTTACATTCCTGGGGCCAACGTCCTGACTTTC. Translating gives CASSISGASYIPGANVLTF.

The V and J genes are TRBV12-3 or TRBV12-4 and TRBJ2-2; no clear D gene. This CDR3 has 11 amino acids. The V gene lost 7 bases and the J gene lost 6 bases, with 6 bases spanning the gap. The CDR3 nucleotides read TGTGCCAGCACCGTAGCCGGGGAGCTGTTTTTT. Its translation is CASTVAGELFF.

V is TRBV5-1 and J is TRBJ2-1; 7 positions agree with TRBD1. V shed 1 base and J 8 bases; nucleotides not matched to a gene: 9. Looked up from germline, CDR1 is SGHRS and CDR2 is YFSETQ. The CDR3 has 15 amino acids. CDR3 sequence (DNA): TGCGCCAGCAGCTTGCAAGGGGGCCGGGGTGATGAGCAGTTCTTC. The encoded protein is CASSLQGGRGDEQFF.

This clone has a single count. The chain combines TRBV29-1 with TRBJ2-7; TRBD1 matches at 8 bases. The germline CDR1 and CDR2 sequences are SQVTM and ANQGSEA. Trimming took 4 bases from V and 5 from J; bases not matched to a gene: 4. CDR3 length equals 12 residues. The CDR3 region is CSVGGTGNEQYF. The CDR3 coding sequence is TGCAGCGTTGGTGGGACAGGTAACGAGCAGTACTTC.

This sequence joins TRBV3-1 (or the pseudogene TRBV3-2) and TRBJ2-3, with 12 bases that match TRBD2. The V and J ends lost 4 bases and 3 bases, in that order; junction bases with no gene match: 2. Looked up from germline, CDR1 is LGHDT and CDR2 is YNNKEL (reference sequence). The CDR3 sequence is 15 residues long. Here the CDR3 DNA reads TGTGCCAGCAGCCGGACTAGCGGGGAGACAGATACGCAGTATTTT. The encoded protein is CASSRTSGETDTQYF.

This chain joins TRBV30 and TRBJ1-6; no clear D. Germline assignment: CDR1 GTSNPN and CDR2 SVGIG (reference sequence). V was cut by 2 bases and J by 2 bases, with 7 bases left in between. The CDR3 spans 14 residues. In nucleotides, the CDR3 is TGTGCCTGGAGTAAAGGGACCTATAATTCACCCCTCCACTTT. Translating gives CAWSKGTYNSPLHF.

This chain links TRBV7-9 with TRBJ2-7, with D maybe TRBD2 (6 bases). The CDR3 sequence is 14 residues long. Germline loops: CDR1 SEHNR, CDR2 FQNEAQ (reference sequence). Between the trimmed V and J ends, which lost 1 base and 5 bases, there was a span of 12 bases. CDR3 DNA: TGTGCCAGCAGCTTAGGGGGAGGTGGGCACGAGCAGTACTTC. Its protein is CASSLGGGGHEQYF.

The chain uses TRBV7-9 and TRBJ1-1; TRBD1 aligns across 8 bases. This CDR3 contains 14 residues. Unmatched junction bases numbered 7, after V lost 6 bases and J lost 4 bases. Germline V gives CDR1 SEHNR, CDR2 FQNEAQ (reference sequence). CDR3 amino acids: CASSYRGSGTEAFF. CDR3 nucleotide sequence: TGTGCCAGCAGTTACAGGGGGTCGGGCACTGAAGCTTTCTTT.

The chain combines TRBV3-1 (or the pseudogene TRBV3-2) with TRBJ1-4; no clear D. Germline CDR1 and CDR2: LGHDT and YNNKEL (reference sequence). The CDR3 contains 16 residues. The ends were cut back, 3 bases at V and 1 base at J, with 12 bases in the middle. CDR3 amino acids: CASSQGRGRTNEKLFF. In DNA, the CDR3 is TGTGCCAGCAGCCAGGGTCGTGGAAGAACTAATGAAAAACTGTTTTTT.

The V call is TRBV18, the J call TRBJ2-5; D remains ambiguous. The germline CDR1 and CDR2 sequences are KGHSH and LQKENI. Trimming removed 3 bases from V and 1 base from J, with 6 bases in between. The CDR3 has 13 amino acids. The CDR3 coding sequence is TGTGCCAGCTCACCGACCGTCCAAGAGACCCAGTACTTC. Residues: CASSPTVQETQYF.

The chain carries TRBV7-4 and TRBJ2-7; 8 bases align to TRBD1. Trimming took 5 bases from V and 4 from J; bases not matched to a gene: 1. This CDR3 has 12 amino acids. Germline lookup yields CDR1 SGHVT and CDR2 SQSDAQ. The CDR3 nucleotides read TGTGCCAGCAGCCGACAGGGGTACGAGCAGTACTTC. Amino acids: CASSRQGYEQYF.

J is TRBJ1-3 and V is TRBV4-1; D gene unclear. The length of the CDR3 is 16 residues. Germline V gene data show CDR1 as MGHRA and CDR2 as YSYEKL. V was pared by 1 base and J by 0 bases, with 10 bases between. The CDR3 sequence: CASSQVGIYSGNTIYF. CDR3 bases: TGCGCCAGCAGCCAAGTAGGGATTTACTCTGGAAACACCATATATTTT.

The chain recombines TRBV10-1 with TRBJ1-6; 7 bases agree with TRBD1. CDR1 is WNHNN and CDR2 is SYGVQD in the germline V gene (reference sequence). After removal of 6 bases from V and 5 bases from J, the junction contained 7 bases not matched to a gene. The CDR3 is 15 residues long. Here the CDR3 DNA reads TGCGCCAGCAGCCGCGGGACAGTCGATAATTCACCCCTCCACTTT. Encoded protein: CASSRGTVDNSPLHF.

The chain uses TRBV28 and TRBJ1-4, with a weak D call TRBD1 (5 bases). V was clipped by 3 bases and J by 4 bases, with 21 bases between them. Germline V gene data show CDR1 as MDHEN and CDR2 as SYDVKM. The CDR3 covers 18 residues. This CDR3 reads CASSFSDLGTARNEKLFF. CDR3 sequence (DNA): TGTGCCAGCAGTTTTTCCGACCTAGGGACCGCTCGTAATGAAAAACTGTTTTTT.

This chain joins TRBV7-9 and TRBJ1-3; D perhaps matches TRBD1 (6 bases). Trimming took off 5 bases at V and 0 bases at J, with 17 bases between the two ends. In germline, CDR1 is SEHNR, CDR2 FQNEAQ (reference sequence). The CDR3 has 17 amino acids. CDR3 DNA: TGTGCCAGCAGCCTAGGGTGGAAAGGGGGCTCTGGAAACACCATATATTTT. Residues: CASSLGWKGGSGNTIYF.

This chain uses TRBV7-9 with TRBJ2-4; TRBD1 matches at 7 bases. The CDR3 runs 19 residues. CDR1 is SEHNR and CDR2 is FQNEAQ in the germline V gene (reference sequence). Germline trimming cut 4 bases from V and 1 base from J; bases unmatched to any gene: 16. CDR3 amino acids: CASSSPLQTGIIAKNIQYF. The CDR3 DNA sequence: TGTGCCAGCAGCTCACCCCTTCAGACAGGGATAATTGCCAAAAACATTCAGTACTTC.

J is TRBJ1-1 and V is TRBV20-1; D possibly corresponds to TRBD1 (5 bases). The CDR3 has 11 amino acids. Trimming removed 6 bases at V and 5 bases at J, with 10 bases between. Per germline, CDR1 DFQATT and CDR2 SNEGSKA (reference sequence). Here the CDR3 reads CSARGPTEAFF. CDR3 nucleotide sequence: TGCAGTGCAAGGGGACCGACTGAAGCTTTCTTT.

The chain joins TRBV10-3 to TRBJ2-2, with TRBD2 matching 11 bases. V was pared by 7 bases and J by 4 bases, with 11 bases of the junction left unmatched. Germline V gene data show CDR1 as ENHRY and CDR2 as SYGVKD. The CDR3 has 17 residues. Here the CDR3 reads CAIKEALAGEGTGELFF. As DNA, the CDR3 is TGTGCCATCAAGGAGGCACTAGCGGGGGAGGGCACCGGGGAGCTGTTTTTT.